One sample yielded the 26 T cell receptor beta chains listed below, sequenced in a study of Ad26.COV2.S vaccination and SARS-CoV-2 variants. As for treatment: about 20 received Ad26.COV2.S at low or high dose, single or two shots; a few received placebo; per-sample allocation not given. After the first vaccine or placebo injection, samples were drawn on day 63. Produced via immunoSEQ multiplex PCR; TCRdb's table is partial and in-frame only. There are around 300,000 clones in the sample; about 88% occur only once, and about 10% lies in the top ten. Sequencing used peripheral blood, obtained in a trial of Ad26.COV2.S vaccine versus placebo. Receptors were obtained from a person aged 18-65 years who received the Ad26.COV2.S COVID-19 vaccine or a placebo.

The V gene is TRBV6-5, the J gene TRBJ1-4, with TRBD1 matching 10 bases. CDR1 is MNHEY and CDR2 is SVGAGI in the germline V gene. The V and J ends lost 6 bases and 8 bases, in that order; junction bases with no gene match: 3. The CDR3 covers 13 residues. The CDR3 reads CASRGTGEEKLFF. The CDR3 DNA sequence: TGTGCCAGCAGAGGGACAGGGGAAGAAAAACTGTTTTTT.

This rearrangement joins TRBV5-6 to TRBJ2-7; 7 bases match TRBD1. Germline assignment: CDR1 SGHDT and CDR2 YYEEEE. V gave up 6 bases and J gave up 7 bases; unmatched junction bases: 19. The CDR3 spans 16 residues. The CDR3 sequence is CASNLPRDSVMREQYF. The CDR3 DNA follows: TGTGCCAGCAACCTACCCCGGGACAGCGTGATGAGAGAGCAGTACTTC.

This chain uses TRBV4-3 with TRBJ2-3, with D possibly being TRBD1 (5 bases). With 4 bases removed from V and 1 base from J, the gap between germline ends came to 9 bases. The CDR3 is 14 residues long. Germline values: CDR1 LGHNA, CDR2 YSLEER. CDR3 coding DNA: TGCGCCAGCAGCCCAGGGTCTCGCACAGATACGCAGTATTTT. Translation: CASSPGSRTDTQYF.

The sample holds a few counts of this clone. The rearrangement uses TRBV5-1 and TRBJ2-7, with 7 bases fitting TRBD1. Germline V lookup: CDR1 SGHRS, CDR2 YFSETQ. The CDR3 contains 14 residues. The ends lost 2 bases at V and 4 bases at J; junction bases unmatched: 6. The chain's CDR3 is CASSFLDRPYEQYF. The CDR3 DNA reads TGCGCCAGCAGCTTCTTGGACAGGCCGTACGAGCAGTACTTC. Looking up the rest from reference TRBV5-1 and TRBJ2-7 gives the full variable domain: KAGVTQTPRYLIKTRGQQVTLSCSPISGHRSVSWYQQTPGQGLQFLFEYFSETQRNKGNFPGRFSGRQFSNSRSEMNVSTLELGDSALYLCASSFLDRPYEQYFGPGTRLTVT.

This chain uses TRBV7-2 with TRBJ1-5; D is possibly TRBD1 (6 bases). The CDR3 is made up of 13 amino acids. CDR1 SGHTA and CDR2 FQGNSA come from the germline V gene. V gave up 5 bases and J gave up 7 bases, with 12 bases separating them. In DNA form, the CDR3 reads TGTGCCAGCAGCCTTAACAGGGAACAGCCCCAGCATTTT. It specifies CASSLNREQPQHF.

CDR3 in amino acids: CASSSAERELDTQYF. For the CDR3, the DNA is TGTGCCAGCAGCTCGGCGGAGCGGGAGTTAGATACGCAGTATTTT. The chain joins TRBV7-9 to TRBJ2-3; 8 bases match TRBD2. This CDR3 has 15 amino acids. V gave up 4 bases and J gave up 5 bases; unmatched junction bases: 8. From germline, CDR1 is SEHNR and CDR2 FQNEAQ (reference sequence).

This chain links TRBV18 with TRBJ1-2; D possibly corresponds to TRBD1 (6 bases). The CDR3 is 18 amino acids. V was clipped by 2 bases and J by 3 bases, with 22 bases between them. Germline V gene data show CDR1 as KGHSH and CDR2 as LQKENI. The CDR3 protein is CASSPGQLGGGGDYGYTF. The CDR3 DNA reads TGTGCCAGCTCACCAGGACAGCTTGGGGGCGGAGGTGACTATGGCTACACCTTC.

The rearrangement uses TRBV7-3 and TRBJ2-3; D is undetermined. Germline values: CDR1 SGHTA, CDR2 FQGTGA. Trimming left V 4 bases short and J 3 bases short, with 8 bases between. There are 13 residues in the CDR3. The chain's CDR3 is CASSYGRTDTQYF. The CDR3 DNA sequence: TGTGCCAGCAGCTACGGACGGACAGATACGCAGTATTTT.

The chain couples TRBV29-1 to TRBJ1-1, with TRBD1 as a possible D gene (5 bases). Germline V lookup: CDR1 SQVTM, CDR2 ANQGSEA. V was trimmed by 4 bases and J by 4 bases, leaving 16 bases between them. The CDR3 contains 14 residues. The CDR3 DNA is TGCAGCGTTGCAAGGGGCAGGGAGGGCACTGAAGCTTTCTTT. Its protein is CSVARGREGTEAFF.

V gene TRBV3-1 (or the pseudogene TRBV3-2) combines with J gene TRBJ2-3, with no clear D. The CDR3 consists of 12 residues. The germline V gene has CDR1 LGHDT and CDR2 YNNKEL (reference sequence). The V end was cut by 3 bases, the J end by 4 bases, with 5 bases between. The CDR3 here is CASSHSSDTQYF. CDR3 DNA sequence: TGTGCCAGCAGCCATTCCTCAGATACGCAGTATTTT.

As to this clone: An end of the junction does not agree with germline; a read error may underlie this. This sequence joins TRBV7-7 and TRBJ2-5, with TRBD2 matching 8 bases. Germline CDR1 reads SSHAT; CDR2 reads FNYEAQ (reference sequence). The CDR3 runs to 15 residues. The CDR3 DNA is TGTGCTAGCAGCTTGGGGACTAGGGATGGAGAGACCCAGTACTTC. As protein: CASSLGTRDGETQYF.

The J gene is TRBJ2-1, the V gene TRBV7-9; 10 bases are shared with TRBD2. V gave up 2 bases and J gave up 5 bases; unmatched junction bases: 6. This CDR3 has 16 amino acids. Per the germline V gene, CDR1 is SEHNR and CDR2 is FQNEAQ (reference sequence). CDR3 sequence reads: CASSLYPSGSDNEQFF. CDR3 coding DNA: TGTGCCAGCAGCTTATACCCTAGCGGGAGCGACAATGAGCAGTTCTTC.

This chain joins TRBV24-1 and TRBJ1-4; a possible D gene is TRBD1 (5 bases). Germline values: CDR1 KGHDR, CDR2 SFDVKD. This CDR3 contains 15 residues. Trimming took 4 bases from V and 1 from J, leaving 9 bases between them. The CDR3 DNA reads TGTGCCACCAGTGACGCTACAGGAACTAATGAAAAACTGTTTTTT. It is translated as CATSDATGTNEKLFF.

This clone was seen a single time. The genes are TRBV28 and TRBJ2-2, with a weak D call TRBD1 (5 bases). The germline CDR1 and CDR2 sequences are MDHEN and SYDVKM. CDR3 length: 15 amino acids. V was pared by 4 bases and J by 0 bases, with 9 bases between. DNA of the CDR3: TGTGCCAGCAGTTATCAGGGTACGAACACCGGGGAGCTGTTTTTT. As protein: CASSYQGTNTGELFF.

CDR3 residues: CASSPRGGDLTDTQYF. DNA for the CDR3: TGTGCCAGCAGCCCACGTGGGGGCGACCTCACAGATACGCAGTATTTT. The gene calls are TRBV7-2 and TRBJ2-3, with D possibly TRBD1 on 6 matching bases. The germline V gene encodes CDR1 SGHTA and CDR2 FQGNSA. The CDR3 length is 16 residues. Trimming removed 5 bases at V and 2 bases at J, with 17 bases between.

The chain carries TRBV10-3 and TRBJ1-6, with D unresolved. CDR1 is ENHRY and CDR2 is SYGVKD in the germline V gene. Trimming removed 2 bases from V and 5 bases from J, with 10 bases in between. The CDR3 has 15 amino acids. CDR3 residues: CAISEDLVDNSPLHF. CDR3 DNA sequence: TGTGCCATCAGTGAGGACCTTGTAGATAATTCACCCCTCCACTTT.

CDR3 DNA sequence: TGTGCCAGCAGCTTCGGGACAGAGACGCAAGAGACCCAGTACTTC. Translation: CASSFGTETQETQYF. The rearrangement links TRBV7-9 to TRBJ2-5, with 7 bases matching TRBD1. Germline loops: CDR1 SEHNR, CDR2 FQNEAQ (reference sequence). The CDR3 sequence is 15 residues long. V lost 3 bases to trimming and J lost 2 bases; unmatched junction nucleotides: 6.

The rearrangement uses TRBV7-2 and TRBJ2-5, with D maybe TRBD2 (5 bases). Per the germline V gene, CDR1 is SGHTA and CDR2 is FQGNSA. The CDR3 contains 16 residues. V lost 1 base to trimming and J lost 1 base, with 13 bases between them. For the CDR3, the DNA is TGTGCCAGCAGCTTAGTGCCAGGAGCGGCCCAAGAGACCCAGTACTTC. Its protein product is CASSLVPGAAQETQYF.

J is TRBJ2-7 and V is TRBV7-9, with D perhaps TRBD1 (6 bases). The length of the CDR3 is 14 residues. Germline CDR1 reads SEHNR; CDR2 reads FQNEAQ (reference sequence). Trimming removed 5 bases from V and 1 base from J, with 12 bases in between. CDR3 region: CASSGADRSYEQYF. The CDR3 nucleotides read TGTGCCAGCAGCGGGGCGGACAGATCCTACGAGCAGTACTTC.

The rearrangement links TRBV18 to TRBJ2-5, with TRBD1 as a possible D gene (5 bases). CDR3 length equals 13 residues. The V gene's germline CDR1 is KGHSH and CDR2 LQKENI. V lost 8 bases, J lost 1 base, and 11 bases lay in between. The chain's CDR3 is CASLDRVQETQYF. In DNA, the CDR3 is TGTGCCAGCCTAGACAGAGTCCAAGAGACCCAGTACTTC.

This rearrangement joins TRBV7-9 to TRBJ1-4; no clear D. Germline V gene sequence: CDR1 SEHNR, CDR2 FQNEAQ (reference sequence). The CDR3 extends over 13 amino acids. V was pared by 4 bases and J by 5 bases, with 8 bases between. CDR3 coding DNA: TGTGCCAGCAGCTCCGCCGGGAATGAAAAACTGTTTTTT. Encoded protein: CASSSAGNEKLFF.

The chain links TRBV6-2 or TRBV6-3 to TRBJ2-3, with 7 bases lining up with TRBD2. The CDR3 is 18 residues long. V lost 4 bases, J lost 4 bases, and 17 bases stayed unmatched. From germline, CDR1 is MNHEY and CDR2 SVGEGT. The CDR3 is CASSFVLASLALPDTQYF. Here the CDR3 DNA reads TGTGCCAGCAGTTTTGTACTAGCGTCCCTGGCACTACCAGATACGCAGTATTTT.

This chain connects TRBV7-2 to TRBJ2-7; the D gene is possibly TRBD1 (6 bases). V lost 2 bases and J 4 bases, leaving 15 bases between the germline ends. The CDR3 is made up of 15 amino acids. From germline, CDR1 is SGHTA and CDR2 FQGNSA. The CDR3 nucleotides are TGTGCCAGCAGCTTATATGAAGGGGGTTCTTACGAGCAGTACTTC. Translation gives CASSLYEGGSYEQYF.

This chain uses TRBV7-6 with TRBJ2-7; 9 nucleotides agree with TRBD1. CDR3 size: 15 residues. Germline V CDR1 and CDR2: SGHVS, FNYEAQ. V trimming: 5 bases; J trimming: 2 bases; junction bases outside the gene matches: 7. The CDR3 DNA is TGTGCCAGCAGCCAGGGACAGGGTTCAGCCTACGAGCAGTACTTC. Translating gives CASSQGQGSAYEQYF. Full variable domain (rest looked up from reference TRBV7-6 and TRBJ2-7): GAGVSQSPRYKVTKRGQDVALRCDPISGHVSLYWYRQALGQGPEFLTYFNYEAQQDKSGLPNDRFSAERPEGSISTLTIQRTEQRDSAMYRCASSQGQGSAYEQYFGPGTRLTVT.

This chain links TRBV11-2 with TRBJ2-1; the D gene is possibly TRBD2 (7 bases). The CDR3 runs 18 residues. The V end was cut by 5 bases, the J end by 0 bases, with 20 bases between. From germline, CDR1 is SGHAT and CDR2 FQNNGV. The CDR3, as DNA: TGTGCCAGCAGCCTGGGAGGGGGGCTCCTGAGCTCCTACAATGAGCAGTTCTTC. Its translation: CASSLGGGLLSSYNEQFF.

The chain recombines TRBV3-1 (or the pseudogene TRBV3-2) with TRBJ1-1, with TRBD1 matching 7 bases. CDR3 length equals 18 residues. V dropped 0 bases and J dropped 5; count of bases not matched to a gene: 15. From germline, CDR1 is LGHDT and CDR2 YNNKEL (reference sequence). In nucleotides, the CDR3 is TGTGCCAGCAGCCAAGATAGAGGGCAGGGGGTGTTCGGGACTGAAGCTTTCTTT. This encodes CASSQDRGQGVFGTEAFF.